This T cell receptor (beta chain) was captured in a study of T cells in tuberculosis. Chain pairing is unknown; alpha and beta were sequenced separately. Data came from immunoSEQ multiplex PCR; TCRdb stores just in-frame clones and leaves some out. The sample consists of approximately 59,000 clones, approximately 80% of them appearing once. Study conclusions and caveats: Some low-affinity tetramer-binding T cells may be absent from this sample.

After thawing and overnight rest, PBMC were stained with GMM-loaded CD1B tetramer, viability dye and anti-CD3 for sorting. The lipid loaded on the CD1B tetramers was C32 glucose monomycolate from Rhodococcus equi. Tetramer-negative cells, approximately 100,000 per donor, were also sorted. The V end was cut by 2 bases, the J end by 0 bases, with 8 bases between. In germline, CDR1 is MNHNS, CDR2 SASEGT. This CDR3 spans 15 amino acids. The TCR sequence derives from an adult woman with latent tuberculosis. Sequencing used CD1b-GMM tetramer-negative cells sorted from PBMCs. The rearrangement uses TRBV6-1 and TRBJ1-3; a possible D gene is TRBD1 (5 bases). This chain's CDR3 is CASSEQGGSGNTIYF. CDR3 nucleotides: TGTGCCAGCAGTGAACAGGGAGGCTCTGGAAACACCATATATTTT.